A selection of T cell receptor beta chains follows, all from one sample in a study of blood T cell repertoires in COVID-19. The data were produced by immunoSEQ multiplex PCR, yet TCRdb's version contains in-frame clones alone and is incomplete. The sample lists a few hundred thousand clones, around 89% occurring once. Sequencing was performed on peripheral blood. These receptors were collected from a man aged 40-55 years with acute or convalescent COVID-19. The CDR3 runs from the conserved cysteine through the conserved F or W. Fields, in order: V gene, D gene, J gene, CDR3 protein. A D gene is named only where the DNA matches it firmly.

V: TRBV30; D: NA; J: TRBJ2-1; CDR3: CAWSVYGGPEQFF
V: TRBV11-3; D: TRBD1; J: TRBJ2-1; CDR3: CASSFDRGDYNEQFF
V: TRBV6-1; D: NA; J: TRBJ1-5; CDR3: CASSGTSGYSNQPQHF
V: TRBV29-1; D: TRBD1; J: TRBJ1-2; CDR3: CSVATGSGGGYTF
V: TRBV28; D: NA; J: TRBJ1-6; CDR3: CASSFYVGQNNSPLHF
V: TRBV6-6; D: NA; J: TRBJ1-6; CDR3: CASSPTQDRINNSPLHF
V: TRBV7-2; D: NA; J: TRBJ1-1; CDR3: CATEQESPEAFF
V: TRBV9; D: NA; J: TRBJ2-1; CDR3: CASSGGLIYNEQFF
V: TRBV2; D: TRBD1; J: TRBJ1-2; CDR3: CASRGQGAKGYTF
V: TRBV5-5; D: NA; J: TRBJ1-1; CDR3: CASSFQSNTEAFF
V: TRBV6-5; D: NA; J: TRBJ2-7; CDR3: CASSSPDTYEQYF
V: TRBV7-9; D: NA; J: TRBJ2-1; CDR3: CASITGFEQFF
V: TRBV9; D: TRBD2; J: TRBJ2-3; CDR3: CASSFRLAAGTDTQYF
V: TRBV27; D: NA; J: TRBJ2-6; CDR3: CASSLDGGQFSGANVLTF
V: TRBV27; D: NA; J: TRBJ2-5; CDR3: CASSMSGSKETQYF
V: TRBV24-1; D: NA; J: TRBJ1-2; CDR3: CATAPGGWGGYTF
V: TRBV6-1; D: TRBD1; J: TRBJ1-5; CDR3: CASSEVGQGRQPQHF
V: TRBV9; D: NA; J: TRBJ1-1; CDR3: CASSSLNSEGVAFF
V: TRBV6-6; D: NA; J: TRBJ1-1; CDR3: CASSYSTANTEAFF
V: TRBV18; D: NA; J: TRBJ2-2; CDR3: CASSAQGRYTGELFF
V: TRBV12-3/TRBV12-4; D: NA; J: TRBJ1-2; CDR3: CASSFTVYGYTF
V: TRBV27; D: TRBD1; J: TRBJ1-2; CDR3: CASSIIGQGSVGGYTF
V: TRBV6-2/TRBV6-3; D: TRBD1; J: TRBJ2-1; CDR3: CASSYRTGPRQFF
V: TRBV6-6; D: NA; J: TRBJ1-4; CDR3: CASSYSTGNEKLFF
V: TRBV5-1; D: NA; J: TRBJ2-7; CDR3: CASSLGVLAYEQYF
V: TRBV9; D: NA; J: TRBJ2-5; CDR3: CASSGLPQETQYF
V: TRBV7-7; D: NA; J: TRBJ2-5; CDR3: CASSLREAAGGYQETQYF